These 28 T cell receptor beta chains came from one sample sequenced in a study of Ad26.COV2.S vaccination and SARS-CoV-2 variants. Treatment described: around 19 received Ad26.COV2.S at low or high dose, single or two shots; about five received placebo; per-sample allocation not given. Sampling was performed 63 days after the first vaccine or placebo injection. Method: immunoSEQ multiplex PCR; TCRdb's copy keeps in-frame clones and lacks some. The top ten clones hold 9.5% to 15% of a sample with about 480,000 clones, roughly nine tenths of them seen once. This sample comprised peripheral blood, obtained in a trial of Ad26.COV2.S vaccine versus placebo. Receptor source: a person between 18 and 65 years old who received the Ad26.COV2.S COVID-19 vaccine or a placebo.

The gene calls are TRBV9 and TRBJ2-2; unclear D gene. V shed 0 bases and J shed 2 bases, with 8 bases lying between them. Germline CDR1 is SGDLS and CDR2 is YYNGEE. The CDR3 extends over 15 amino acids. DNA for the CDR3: TGTGCCAGCAGCGTAGGGGCCGCTAACACCGGGGAGCTGTTTTTT. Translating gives CASSVGAANTGELFF.

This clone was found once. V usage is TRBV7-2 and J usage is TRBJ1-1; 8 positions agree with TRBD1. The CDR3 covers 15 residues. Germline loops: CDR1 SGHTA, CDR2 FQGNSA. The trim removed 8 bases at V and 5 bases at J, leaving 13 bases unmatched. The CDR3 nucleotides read TGTGCCAGCCAGACAGGGGCCCCCCGGGATACTGAAGCTTTCTTT. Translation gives CASQTGAPRDTEAFF.

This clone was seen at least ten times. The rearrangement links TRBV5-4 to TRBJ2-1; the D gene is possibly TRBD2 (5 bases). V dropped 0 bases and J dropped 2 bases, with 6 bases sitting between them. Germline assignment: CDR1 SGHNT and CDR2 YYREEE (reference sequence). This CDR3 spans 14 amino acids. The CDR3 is CASSLAGTYNEQFF. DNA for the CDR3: TGTGCCAGCAGCTTGGCCGGGACCTACAATGAGCAGTTCTTC.

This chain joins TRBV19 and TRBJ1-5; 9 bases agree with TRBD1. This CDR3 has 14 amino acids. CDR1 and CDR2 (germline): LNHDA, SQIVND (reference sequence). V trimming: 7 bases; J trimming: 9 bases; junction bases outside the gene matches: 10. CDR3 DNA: TGTGCCAGTACCGAGGACAGGGGCGGAGGGCCCCAGCATTTT. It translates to CASTEDRGGGPQHF.

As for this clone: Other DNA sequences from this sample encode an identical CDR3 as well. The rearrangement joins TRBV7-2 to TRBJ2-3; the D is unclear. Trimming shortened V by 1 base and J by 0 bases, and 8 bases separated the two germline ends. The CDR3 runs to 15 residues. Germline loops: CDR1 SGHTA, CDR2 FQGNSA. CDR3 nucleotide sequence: TGTGCCAGCAGCTTAGACGGGCGGAGCACAGATACGCAGTATTTT. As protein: CASSLDGRSTDTQYF.

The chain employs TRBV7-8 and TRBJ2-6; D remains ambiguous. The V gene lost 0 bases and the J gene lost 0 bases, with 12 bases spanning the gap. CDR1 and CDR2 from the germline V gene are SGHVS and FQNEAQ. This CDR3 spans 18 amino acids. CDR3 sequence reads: CASSLARWGISGANVLTF. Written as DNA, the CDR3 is TGTGCCAGCAGCTTAGCAAGGTGGGGAATCTCTGGGGCCAACGTCCTGACTTTC.

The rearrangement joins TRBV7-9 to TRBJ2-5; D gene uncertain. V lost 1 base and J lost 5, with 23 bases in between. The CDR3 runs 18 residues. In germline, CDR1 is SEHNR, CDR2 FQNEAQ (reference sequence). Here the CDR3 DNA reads TGTGCCAGCAGCTTAGTATTGGGGTCGCCCCCAAGGCGGGAGACCCAGTACTTC. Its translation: CASSLVLGSPPRRETQYF.

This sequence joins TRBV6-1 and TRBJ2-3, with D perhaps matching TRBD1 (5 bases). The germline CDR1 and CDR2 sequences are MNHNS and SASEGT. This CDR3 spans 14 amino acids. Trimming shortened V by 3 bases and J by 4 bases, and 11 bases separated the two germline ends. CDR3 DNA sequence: TGTGCCAGCAGTGATCAGGGTCACGCAGATACGCAGTATTTT. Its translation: CASSDQGHADTQYF.

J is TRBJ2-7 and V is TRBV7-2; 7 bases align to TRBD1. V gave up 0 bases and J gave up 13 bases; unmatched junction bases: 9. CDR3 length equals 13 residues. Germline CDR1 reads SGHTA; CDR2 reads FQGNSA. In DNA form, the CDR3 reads TGTGCCAGCAGCTTAGCAAACGACAGGGCACAATACTTC. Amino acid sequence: CASSLANDRAQYF.

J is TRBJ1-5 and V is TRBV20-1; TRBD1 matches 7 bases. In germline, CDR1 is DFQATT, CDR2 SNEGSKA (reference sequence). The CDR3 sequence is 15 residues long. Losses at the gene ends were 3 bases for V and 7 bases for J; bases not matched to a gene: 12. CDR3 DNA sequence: TGCAGTGCTAGTGACGACAGGGTGAGATCGCAGCCCCAGCATTTT. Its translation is CSASDDRVRSQPQHF.

CDR3: CAWSVGGRGDTQYF. The CDR3 bases are TGTGCCTGGAGTGTGGGCGGGAGAGGAGATACGCAGTATTTT. This sequence joins TRBV30 and TRBJ2-3, with 7 bases that match TRBD2. The ends lost 0 bases at V and 5 bases at J; junction bases unmatched: 5. This CDR3 contains 14 residues. The germline V gene encodes CDR1 GTSNPN and CDR2 SVGIG (reference sequence). The complete variable domain, with remaining parts taken from reference TRBV30 and TRBJ2-3, reads SQTIHQWPATLVQPVGSPLSLECTVEGTSNPNLYWYRQAAGRGLQLLFYSVGIGQISSEVPQNLSASRPQDRQFILSSKKLLLSDSGFYLCAWSVGGRGDTQYFGPGTRLTVL.

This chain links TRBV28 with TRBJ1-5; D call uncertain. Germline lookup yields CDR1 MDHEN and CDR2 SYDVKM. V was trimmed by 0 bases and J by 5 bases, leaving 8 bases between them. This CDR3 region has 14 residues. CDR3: CASSLWGIDQPQHF. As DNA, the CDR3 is TGTGCCAGCAGTTTATGGGGCATCGATCAGCCCCAGCATTTT.

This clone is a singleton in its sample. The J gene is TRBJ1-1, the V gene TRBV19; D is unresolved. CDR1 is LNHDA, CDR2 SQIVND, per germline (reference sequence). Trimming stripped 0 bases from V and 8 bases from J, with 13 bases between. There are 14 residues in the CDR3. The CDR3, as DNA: TGTGCCAGTAGTATAGATTCTTCGGTTCCCGAAGCTTTCTTT. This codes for CASSIDSSVPEAFF.

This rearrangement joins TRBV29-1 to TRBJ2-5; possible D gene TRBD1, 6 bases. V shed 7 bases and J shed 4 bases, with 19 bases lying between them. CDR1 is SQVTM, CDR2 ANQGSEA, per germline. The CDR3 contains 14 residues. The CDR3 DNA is TGCAGCGGGGCGGTGGGGGCGGTAGGAGAGACCCAGTACTTC. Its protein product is CSGAVGAVGETQYF. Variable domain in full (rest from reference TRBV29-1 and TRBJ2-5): SAVISQKPSRDICQRGTSLTIQCQVDSQVTMMFWYRQQPGQSLTLIATANQGSEATYESGFVIDKFPISRPNLTFSTLTVSNMSPEDSSIYLCSGAVGAVGETQYFGPGTRLLVL.

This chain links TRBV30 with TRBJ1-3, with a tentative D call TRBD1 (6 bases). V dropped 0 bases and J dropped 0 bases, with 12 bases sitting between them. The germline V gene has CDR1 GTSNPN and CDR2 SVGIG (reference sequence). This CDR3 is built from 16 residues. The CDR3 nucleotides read TGTGCCTGGAGTGTACCAGGGGCCCGCTCTGGAAACACCATATATTTT. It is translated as CAWSVPGARSGNTIYF.

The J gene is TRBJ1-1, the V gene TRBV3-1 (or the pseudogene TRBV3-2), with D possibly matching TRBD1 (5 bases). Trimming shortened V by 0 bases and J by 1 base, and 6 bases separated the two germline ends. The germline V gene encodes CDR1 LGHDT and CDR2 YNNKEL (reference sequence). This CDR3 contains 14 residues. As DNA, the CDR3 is TGTGCCAGCAGCCAAGATGGGGCGAACACTGAAGCTTTCTTT. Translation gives CASSQDGANTEAFF.

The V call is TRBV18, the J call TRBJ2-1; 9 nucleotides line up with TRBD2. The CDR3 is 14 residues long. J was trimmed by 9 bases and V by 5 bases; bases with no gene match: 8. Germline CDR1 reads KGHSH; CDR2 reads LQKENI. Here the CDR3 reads CASSLSSGVSEQFF. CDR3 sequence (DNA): TGTGCCAGCTCATTGTCTAGCGGGGTCTCTGAGCAGTTCTTC.

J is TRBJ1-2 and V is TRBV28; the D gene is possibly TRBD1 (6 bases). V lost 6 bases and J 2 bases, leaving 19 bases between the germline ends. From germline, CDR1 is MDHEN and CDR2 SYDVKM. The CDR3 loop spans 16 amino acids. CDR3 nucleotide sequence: TGTGCCAGCAGAGACACGACGCGAGGGGGAAACTATGGCTACACCTTC. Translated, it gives CASRDTTRGGNYGYTF.

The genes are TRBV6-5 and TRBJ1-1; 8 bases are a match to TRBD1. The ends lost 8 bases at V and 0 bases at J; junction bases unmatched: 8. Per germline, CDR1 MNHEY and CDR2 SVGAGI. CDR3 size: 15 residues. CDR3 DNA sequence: TGTGCCAGCGGTCGGACAGGGCTGGTGAACACTGAAGCTTTCTTT. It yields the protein CASGRTGLVNTEAFF.

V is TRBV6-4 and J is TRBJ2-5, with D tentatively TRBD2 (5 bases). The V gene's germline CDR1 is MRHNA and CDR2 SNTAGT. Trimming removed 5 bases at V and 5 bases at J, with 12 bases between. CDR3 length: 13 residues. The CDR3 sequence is CASSKTRDETQYF. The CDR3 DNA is TGTGCCAGCAGTAAAACTAGAGACGAGACCCAGTACTTC.

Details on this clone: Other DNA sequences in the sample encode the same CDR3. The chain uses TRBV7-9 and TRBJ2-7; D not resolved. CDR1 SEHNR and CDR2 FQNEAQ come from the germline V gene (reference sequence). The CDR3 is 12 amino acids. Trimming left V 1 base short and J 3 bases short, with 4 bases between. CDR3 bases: TGTGCCAGCAGCTTAGACCACTACGAGCAGTACTTC. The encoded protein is CASSLDHYEQYF.

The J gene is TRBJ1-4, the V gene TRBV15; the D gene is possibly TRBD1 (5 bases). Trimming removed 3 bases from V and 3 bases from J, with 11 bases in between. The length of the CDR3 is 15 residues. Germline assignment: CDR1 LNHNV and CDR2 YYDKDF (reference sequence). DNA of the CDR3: TGTGCCACCAGCAGGGTGGGGGTGCCTAATGAAAAACTGTTTTTT. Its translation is CATSRVGVPNEKLFF.

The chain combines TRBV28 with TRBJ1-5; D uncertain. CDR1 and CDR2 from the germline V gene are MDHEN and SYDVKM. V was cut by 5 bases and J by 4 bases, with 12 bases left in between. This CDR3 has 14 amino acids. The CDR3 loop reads CASSPTTRNQPQHF. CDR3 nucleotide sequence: TGTGCCAGCAGTCCCACGACACGAAATCAGCCCCAGCATTTT.

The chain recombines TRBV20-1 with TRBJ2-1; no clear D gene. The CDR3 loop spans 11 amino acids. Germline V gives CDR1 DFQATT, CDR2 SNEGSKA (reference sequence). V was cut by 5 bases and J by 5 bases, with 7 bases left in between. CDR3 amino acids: CSAEEHNEQFF. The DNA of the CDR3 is TGCAGTGCTGAGGAACACAATGAGCAGTTCTTC.

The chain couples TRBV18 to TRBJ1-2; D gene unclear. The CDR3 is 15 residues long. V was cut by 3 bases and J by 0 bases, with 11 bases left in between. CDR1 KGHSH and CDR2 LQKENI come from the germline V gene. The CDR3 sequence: CASSPDDGANYGYTF. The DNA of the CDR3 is TGTGCCAGCTCACCGGACGACGGAGCTAACTATGGCTACACCTTC. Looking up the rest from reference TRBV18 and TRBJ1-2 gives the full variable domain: NAGVMQNPRHLVRRRGQEARLRCSPMKGHSHVYWYRQLPEEGLKFMVYLQKENIIDESGMPKERFSAEFPKEGPSILRIQQVVRGDSAAYFCASSPDDGANYGYTFGSGTRLTVV.

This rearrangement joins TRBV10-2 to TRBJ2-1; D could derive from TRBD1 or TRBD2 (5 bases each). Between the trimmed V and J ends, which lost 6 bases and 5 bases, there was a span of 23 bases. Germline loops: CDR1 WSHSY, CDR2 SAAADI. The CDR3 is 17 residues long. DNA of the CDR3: TGCGCCAGCAGCGATGTGCGTGGAAGAGGGGTCCACAATGAGCAGTTCTTC. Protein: CASSDVRGRGVHNEQFF.

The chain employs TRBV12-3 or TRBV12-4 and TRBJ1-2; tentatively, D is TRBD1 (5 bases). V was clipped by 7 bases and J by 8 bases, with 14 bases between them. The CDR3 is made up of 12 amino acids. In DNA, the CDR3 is TGTGCCAGCATCTCAGACAGTCAGGGCTACACCTTC. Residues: CASISDSQGYTF.

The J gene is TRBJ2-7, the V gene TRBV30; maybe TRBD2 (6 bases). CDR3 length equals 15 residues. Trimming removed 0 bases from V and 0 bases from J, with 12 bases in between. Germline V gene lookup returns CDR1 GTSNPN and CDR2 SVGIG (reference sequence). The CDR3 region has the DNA TGTGCCTGGAGTGTAAGGTCGCGGGACTCCTACGAGCAGTACTTC. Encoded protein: CAWSVRSRDSYEQYF.